This T cell receptor (beta chain) was recovered during a study of blood T cell repertoires in COVID-19. Study in general: PBMCs, B-cell-depleted T cells, or T cells were the source of the cDNA or gDNA that made up the material.

Assay used: immunoSEQ multiplex PCR; TCRdb lists only in-frame clones, some missing. Here the sample spans fewer than 250,000 clones, 84% being singletons. This study enrolled people aged about 18 to 90 from about two dozen US geographic areas. Cohorts were based on clinical histories the participants reported. Recovered status in Cohort 3 required two negative PCRs, clearance, or symptom resolution. CDR3 length: 17 amino acids. CDR1 and CDR2 from the germline V gene are MGHDK and SYGVNS. The V segment lost 7 bases and the J segment 2 bases; nucleotides outside the gene matches: 13. The V and J genes are TRBV25-1 and TRBJ2-2; 7 bases match TRBD2. The source material was PBMCs or T cells enriched from blood (not recorded which). The clonotype was recovered from a woman aged 40 to 50 who had recovered from COVID-19. CDR3 DNA sequence: TGTGCCAGCACTCCGATGGGGAGGGAAGGTAACACCGGGGAGCTGTTTTTT. Translated, it gives CASTPMGREGNTGELFF.